A selection of T cell receptor beta chains follows, all from one sample in a study of cytomegalovirus exposure and HLA in healthy donors. Sequencing was performed with immunoSEQ multiplex PCR; in TCRdb, only in-frame clones are kept and a portion is missing. The table records some 170,000 clones, more than 60% of them present only once. The sample taken for sequencing was PBMCs. All receptors derive from a woman aged 55-69 years in good health and CMV-seropositive. Both conserved end residues are part of each CDR3. Fields, in order: D gene, CDR3 length, J gene, clone size, V gene, CDR3 protein, CDR3 DNA. A D gene is named only where the DNA matches it firmly. Clone size is stated in some rows and not others, as once, few, many or a class when expanded.

D gene: NA
CDR3 length: 17
J gene: TRBJ1-3
clone size: NA
V gene: TRBV18
CDR3 protein: CASSPPQGSYSGNTIYF
CDR3 DNA: TGTGCCAGCTCACCACCCCAGGGATCTTACTCTGGAAACACCATATATTTT

D gene: TRBD2
CDR3 length: 15
J gene: TRBJ2-5
clone size: NA
V gene: TRBV30
CDR3 protein: CAWVPGLALRETQYF
CDR3 DNA: TGTGCCTGGGTTCCGGGACTAGCATTAAGAGAGACCCAGTACTTC

D gene: NA
CDR3 length: 13
J gene: TRBJ2-7
clone size: NA
V gene: TRBV7-2
CDR3 protein: CASSSRGGYEQYF
CDR3 DNA: TGTGCCAGCAGCTCCCGAGGGGGCTACGAGCAGTACTTC

D gene: TRBD2
CDR3 length: 17
J gene: TRBJ2-3
clone size: NA
V gene: TRBV7-6
CDR3 protein: CASSYGGGSGITDTQYF
CDR3 DNA: TGTGCCAGCAGCTACGGCGGGGGTAGCGGCATCACAGATACGCAGTATTTT

D gene: TRBD2
CDR3 length: 17
J gene: TRBJ2-2
clone size: NA
V gene: TRBV28
CDR3 protein: CASSSPTSGIGTGELFF
CDR3 DNA: TGTGCCAGCAGTTCCCCCACTAGCGGGATCGGCACCGGGGAGCTGTTTTTT

D gene: NA
CDR3 length: 14
J gene: TRBJ1-4
clone size: NA
V gene: TRBV27
CDR3 protein: CASSHTGVEEKLFF
CDR3 DNA: TGTGCCAGCAGCCACACGGGGGTAGAGGAAAAACTGTTTTTT

D gene: NA
CDR3 length: 14
J gene: TRBJ2-3
clone size: NA
V gene: TRBV14
CDR3 protein: CASSQKPLSGTQYF
CDR3 DNA: TGTGCCAGCAGCCAAAAACCCCTTAGCGGAACGCAGTATTTT

D gene: NA
CDR3 length: 13
J gene: TRBJ1-2
clone size: NA
V gene: TRBV21-1
CDR3 protein: CASSKGAYYGYTF
CDR3 DNA: TGTGCCAGCAGCAAAGGGGCCTACTATGGCTACACCTTC

D gene: NA
CDR3 length: 15
J gene: TRBJ2-1
clone size: NA
V gene: TRBV29-1
CDR3 protein: CSVERPGASYNEQFF
CDR3 DNA: TGCAGCGTTGAACGACCAGGGGCCTCCTACAATGAGCAGTTCTTC

D gene: NA
CDR3 length: 16
J gene: TRBJ1-5
clone size: NA
V gene: TRBV6-1
CDR3 protein: CASSGGLQYSNQPQHF
CDR3 DNA: TGTGCCAGCAGTGGAGGGCTTCAATATAGCAATCAGCCCCAGCATTTT

D gene: TRBD1
CDR3 length: 14
J gene: TRBJ1-2
clone size: NA
V gene: TRBV28
CDR3 protein: CASSNRGPGRGYTF
CDR3 DNA: TGTGCCAGCAGTAACAGGGGGCCGGGTCGGGGCTACACCTTC

D gene: TRBD1
CDR3 length: 18
J gene: TRBJ2-1
clone size: NA
V gene: TRBV9
CDR3 protein: CASSVAVSGQGANNEQFF
CDR3 DNA: TGTGCCAGCAGCGTAGCTGTGTCGGGACAGGGGGCAAACAATGAGCAGTTCTTC

D gene: NA
CDR3 length: 12
J gene: TRBJ1-5
clone size: NA
V gene: TRBV2
CDR3 protein: CASRSPGQPQHF
CDR3 DNA: TGTGCCAGCAGAAGCCCGGGGCAGCCCCAGCATTTT

D gene: TRBD1
CDR3 length: 12
J gene: TRBJ1-2
clone size: NA
V gene: TRBV27
CDR3 protein: CASSPTGDGYTF
CDR3 DNA: TGTGCCAGCAGTCCGACAGGGGACGGCTACACCTTC

D gene: NA
CDR3 length: 13
J gene: TRBJ2-2
clone size: NA
V gene: TRBV19
CDR3 protein: CASSIMNTGELFF
CDR3 DNA: TGTGCCAGTAGTATTATGAACACCGGGGAGCTGTTTTTT

D gene: TRBD2
CDR3 length: 17
J gene: TRBJ2-7
clone size: NA
V gene: TRBV7-9
CDR3 protein: CASSLSGGSLSSYEQYF
CDR3 DNA: TGTGCCAGCAGCTTAAGCGGCGGGAGCCTTAGCTCCTACGAGCAGTACTTC

D gene: TRBD2
CDR3 length: 16
J gene: TRBJ2-3
clone size: NA
V gene: TRBV7-6
CDR3 protein: CASSTILAGGLDTQYF
CDR3 DNA: TGTGCCAGCAGCACTATACTAGCGGGGGGCCTTGATACGCAGTATTTT

D gene: NA
CDR3 length: 18
J gene: TRBJ1-5
clone size: NA
V gene: TRBV4-2
CDR3 protein: CASSQDRARQNSNQPQHF
CDR3 DNA: TGTGCCAGCAGCCAAGACAGGGCCCGACAGAATAGCAATCAGCCCCAGCATTTT

D gene: NA
CDR3 length: 13
J gene: TRBJ2-1
clone size: NA
V gene: TRBV7-9
CDR3 protein: CASSVIISNEQFF
CDR3 DNA: TGTGCCAGCAGCGTAATTATCAGCAATGAGCAGTTCTTC

D gene: NA
CDR3 length: 15
J gene: TRBJ1-4
clone size: few
V gene: TRBV5-8
CDR3 protein: CASRSTGGTNEKLFF
CDR3 DNA: TGTGCCAGCAGATCGACTGGGGGCACTAATGAAAAACTGTTTTTT

D gene: TRBD1
CDR3 length: 13
J gene: TRBJ1-2
clone size: once
V gene: TRBV7-8
CDR3 protein: CASSLDPRGGYTF
CDR3 DNA: TGTGCCAGCAGCTTAGATCCCAGGGGGGGCTACACCTTC

D gene: NA
CDR3 length: 16
J gene: TRBJ1-3
clone size: NA
V gene: TRBV9
CDR3 protein: CASSVTQSFSGNTIYF
CDR3 DNA: TGTGCCAGCAGCGTAACCCAGTCCTTCTCTGGAAACACCATATATTTT

D gene: NA
CDR3 length: 17
J gene: TRBJ1-5
clone size: NA
V gene: TRBV30
CDR3 protein: CAWSPPLTDRNNQPQHF
CDR3 DNA: TGTGCCTGGAGTCCCCCCCTGACAGACAGGAACAATCAGCCCCAGCATTTT

D gene: NA
CDR3 length: 16
J gene: TRBJ1-5
clone size: NA
V gene: TRBV4-1
CDR3 protein: CASSQGPVLLDQPQHF
CDR3 DNA: TGCGCCAGCAGCCAAGGGCCCGTGCTCCTCGATCAGCCCCAGCATTTT

D gene: TRBD2
CDR3 length: 15
J gene: TRBJ2-7
clone size: few
V gene: TRBV6-5
CDR3 protein: CASSLGGGRSYEQYF
CDR3 DNA: TGTGCCAGCAGCCTCGGCGGGGGGCGCTCCTACGAGCAGTACTTC

D gene: NA
CDR3 length: 13
J gene: TRBJ1-1
clone size: NA
V gene: TRBV5-4
CDR3 protein: CASSLDTGTEAFF
CDR3 DNA: TGTGCCAGCAGCTTGGACACAGGCACTGAAGCTTTCTTT

D gene: NA
CDR3 length: 16
J gene: TRBJ2-4
clone size: NA
V gene: TRBV6-1
CDR3 protein: CASSEASGGRGNIQYF
CDR3 DNA: TGTGCCAGCAGTGAAGCCTCAGGGGGGCGCGGTAACATTCAGTACTTC

D gene: TRBD2
CDR3 length: 16
J gene: TRBJ2-2
clone size: NA
V gene: TRBV2
CDR3 protein: CASSSLAGGATGELFF
CDR3 DNA: TGTGCCAGCAGTTCTCTAGCGGGGGGGGCCACCGGGGAGCTGTTTTTT

D gene: TRBD2
CDR3 length: 14
J gene: TRBJ2-1
clone size: few
V gene: TRBV29-1
CDR3 protein: CSVVTSGIYNEQFF
CDR3 DNA: TGCAGCGTAGTAACTAGCGGGATCTACAATGAGCAGTTCTTC

D gene: NA
CDR3 length: 15
J gene: TRBJ2-7
clone size: once
V gene: TRBV27
CDR3 protein: CASSLSRAPGVEQYF
CDR3 DNA: TGTGCCAGCAGTTTATCGAGGGCACCAGGAGTCGAGCAGTACTTC

D gene: NA
CDR3 length: 15
J gene: TRBJ1-5
clone size: NA
V gene: TRBV30
CDR3 protein: CAWRQGLYSNQPQHF
CDR3 DNA: TGTGCCTGGAGGCAGGGTCTTTATAGCAATCAGCCCCAGCATTTT

D gene: NA
CDR3 length: 13
J gene: TRBJ1-1
clone size: few
V gene: TRBV19
CDR3 protein: CASSATVNTEAFF
CDR3 DNA: TGTGCCAGTAGCGCGACAGTTAACACTGAAGCTTTCTTT

D gene: NA
CDR3 length: 9
J gene: TRBJ2-5
clone size: few
V gene: TRBV20-1
CDR3 protein: CSALETQYF
CDR3 DNA: TGCAGTGCCCTGGAGACCCAGTACTTC

D gene: TRBD1
CDR3 length: 16
J gene: TRBJ1-1
clone size: NA
V gene: TRBV10-3
CDR3 protein: CAISEFGTGSGTEAFF
CDR3 DNA: TGTGCCATCAGTGAGTTTGGGACAGGTAGTGGGACTGAAGCTTTCTTT

D gene: NA
CDR3 length: 13
J gene: TRBJ2-4
clone size: NA
V gene: TRBV28
CDR3 protein: CASSAPGSNIQYF
CDR3 DNA: TGTGCCAGCAGCGCCCCGGGGTCAAACATTCAGTACTTC

D gene: NA
CDR3 length: 15
J gene: TRBJ1-5
clone size: NA
V gene: TRBV6-5
CDR3 protein: CASRRGRQGNQPQHF
CDR3 DNA: TGTGCCAGCCGACGGGGCCGACAGGGCAATCAGCCCCAGCATTTT

D gene: NA
CDR3 length: 13
J gene: TRBJ2-2
clone size: NA
V gene: TRBV2
CDR3 protein: CASSINFIGELFF
CDR3 DNA: TGTGCCAGCAGTATAAACTTCATCGGGGAGCTGTTTTTT

D gene: TRBD1
CDR3 length: 16
J gene: TRBJ1-5
clone size: NA
V gene: TRBV6-6
CDR3 protein: CASSASGTGGNQPQHF
CDR3 DNA: TGTGCCAGCAGTGCTTCCGGGACAGGGGGCAATCAGCCCCAGCATTTT

D gene: NA
CDR3 length: 16
J gene: TRBJ2-7
clone size: NA
V gene: TRBV4-3
CDR3 protein: CASSQDRGRNPYEQYF
CDR3 DNA: TGCGCCAGCAGCCAAGATCGGGGGAGAAACCCCTACGAGCAGTACTTC

D gene: NA
CDR3 length: 16
J gene: TRBJ2-7
clone size: few
V gene: TRBV4-2
CDR3 protein: CASSQVSSTSPYEQYF
CDR3 DNA: TGTGCCAGCAGCCAAGTGTCTAGCACCTCCCCCTACGAGCAGTACTTC

D gene: TRBD1
CDR3 length: 18
J gene: TRBJ1-1
clone size: few
V gene: TRBV5-1
CDR3 protein: CASSLRVGQSVSSTEAFF
CDR3 DNA: TGCGCCAGCAGCTTAAGGGTGGGACAGAGTGTGTCGAGCACTGAAGCTTTCTTT

D gene: NA
CDR3 length: 16
J gene: TRBJ1-1
clone size: NA
V gene: TRBV27
CDR3 protein: CASGISGGQLHTEAFF
CDR3 DNA: TGTGCCAGCGGGATCTCGGGGGGCCAGCTCCACACTGAAGCTTTCTTT

D gene: NA
CDR3 length: 15
J gene: TRBJ1-2
clone size: NA
V gene: TRBV2
CDR3 protein: CASRREGSGEFGYTF
CDR3 DNA: TGTGCCAGCAGGCGGGAAGGGAGCGGGGAGTTTGGCTACACCTTC

D gene: TRBD1
CDR3 length: 13
J gene: TRBJ2-2
clone size: few
V gene: TRBV19
CDR3 protein: CAAGTGVAGELFF
CDR3 DNA: TGTGCCGCTGGGACAGGGGTCGCCGGGGAGCTGTTTTTT

D gene: NA
CDR3 length: 14
J gene: TRBJ1-1
clone size: NA
V gene: TRBV5-6
CDR3 protein: CASSIGGGDTEAFF
CDR3 DNA: TGTGCCAGCAGCATTGGGGGGGGTGACACTGAAGCTTTCTTT

D gene: NA
CDR3 length: 16
J gene: TRBJ2-3
clone size: NA
V gene: TRBV9
CDR3 protein: CASSVSGTPTTDTQYF
CDR3 DNA: TGTGCCAGCAGCGTATCCGGGACTCCAACCACAGATACGCAGTATTTT

D gene: NA
CDR3 length: 11
J gene: TRBJ2-1
clone size: NA
V gene: TRBV20-1
CDR3 protein: CSVQEYNEQFF
CDR3 DNA: TGCAGCGTCCAAGAGTACAATGAGCAGTTCTTC

D gene: TRBD1
CDR3 length: 16
J gene: TRBJ2-1
clone size: NA
V gene: TRBV9
CDR3 protein: CASIYLNRGHFNEQFF
CDR3 DNA: TGTGCCAGCATTTATCTCAACAGGGGGCATTTCAATGAGCAGTTCTTC

D gene: NA
CDR3 length: 14
J gene: TRBJ1-1
clone size: few
V gene: TRBV28
CDR3 protein: CASSYWTANTEAFF
CDR3 DNA: TGTGCCAGCAGTTATTGGACAGCGAACACTGAAGCTTTCTTT

D gene: NA
CDR3 length: 15
J gene: TRBJ2-7
clone size: NA
V gene: TRBV28
CDR3 protein: CASSLIRGGIDEQYF
CDR3 DNA: TGTGCCAGCAGTTTAATCCGGGGTGGTATCGACGAGCAGTACTTC

D gene: TRBD1
CDR3 length: 13
J gene: TRBJ1-2
clone size: NA
V gene: TRBV5-5
CDR3 protein: CASSLDRGYGYTF
CDR3 DNA: TGTGCCAGCAGCTTAGACAGGGGCTATGGCTACACCTTC

D gene: NA
CDR3 length: 11
J gene: TRBJ2-7
clone size: NA
V gene: TRBV5-1
CDR3 protein: CASSSRGEQYF
CDR3 DNA: TGCGCCAGCAGCTCCAGGGGCGAGCAGTACTTC

D gene: NA
CDR3 length: 14
J gene: TRBJ1-2
clone size: few
V gene: TRBV7-2
CDR3 protein: CATKTGGIAYGYTF
CDR3 DNA: TGTGCCACAAAAACGGGGGGAATCGCCTATGGCTACACCTTC

D gene: TRBD1
CDR3 length: 17
J gene: TRBJ1-4
clone size: few
V gene: TRBV6-7
CDR3 protein: CASSLQTPGQGNEKLFF
CDR3 DNA: TGTGCCAGCAGTTTACAAACCCCCGGACAGGGAAATGAAAAACTGTTTTTT

D gene: TRBD1
CDR3 length: 13
J gene: TRBJ2-7
clone size: NA
V gene: TRBV7-3
CDR3 protein: CASSTRDSNEQYF
CDR3 DNA: TGTGCCAGCAGCACTCGGGACAGCAACGAGCAGTACTTC